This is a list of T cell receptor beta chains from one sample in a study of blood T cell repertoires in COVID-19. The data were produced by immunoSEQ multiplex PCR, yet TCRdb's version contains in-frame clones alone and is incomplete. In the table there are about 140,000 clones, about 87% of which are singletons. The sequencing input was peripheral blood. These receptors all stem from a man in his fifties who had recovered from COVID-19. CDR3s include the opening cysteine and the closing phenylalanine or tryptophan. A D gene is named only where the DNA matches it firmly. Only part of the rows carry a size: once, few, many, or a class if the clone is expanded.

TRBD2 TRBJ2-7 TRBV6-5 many TGTGCCAGCAGTTACCCCTTGGCTAGCGGGGGGCGGGAGCAGTACTTC CASSYPLASGGREQYF
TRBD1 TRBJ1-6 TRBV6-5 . TGTGCCAGCAGTTCCCGACAGGGAGACTCACCCCTCCACTTT CASSSRQGDSPLHF
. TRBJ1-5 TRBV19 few TGTGCCAGTAGGACCGGACAGAGGAATCAGCCCCAGCATTTT CASRTGQRNQPQHF
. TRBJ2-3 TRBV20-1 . TGCAGTGCTAGTACCTCAACTGGGGCGGGGGCGGACACAGATACGCAGTATTTT CSASTSTGAGADTDTQYF
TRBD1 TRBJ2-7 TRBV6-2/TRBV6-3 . TGTGCCAGCAGTTACGGCGGGACAGGGGCTCGGGAGCAGTACTTC CASSYGGTGAREQYF
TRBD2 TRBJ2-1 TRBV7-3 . TGTGCCAGCAGCCCAAAGGGACTAGCGGGAGGTGAGCAGTTCTTC CASSPKGLAGGEQFF
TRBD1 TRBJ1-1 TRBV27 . TGTGCCAGCAGTTCCGGGACAGCGAACACTGAAGCTTTCTTT CASSSGTANTEAFF
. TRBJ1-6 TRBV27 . TGTGCCAGCAGTGCATCGTTAGAAAGTAATTCACCCCTCCACTTT CASSASLESNSPLHF
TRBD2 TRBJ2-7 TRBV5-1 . TGCGCCAGCAGCTTGGTTAGCGGGTCCTACGAGCAGTACTTC CASSLVSGSYEQYF
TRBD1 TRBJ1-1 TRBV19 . TGTGCCAGTAGTTTATGGACAGGGGTTAACACTGAAGCTTTCTTT CASSLWTGVNTEAFF
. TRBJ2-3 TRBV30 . TGTGCCTGGACCGACGGGGATACGCAGTATTTT CAWTDGDTQYF
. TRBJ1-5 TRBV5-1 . TGCGCCAGCAGCCCCGGGAGCAATCAGCCCCAGCATTTT CASSPGSNQPQHF
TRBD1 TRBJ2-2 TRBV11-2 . TGTGCCAGCAGCCAAGGGGGGACAGGGTTCGCCGGGGAGCTGTTTTTT CASSQGGTGFAGELFF
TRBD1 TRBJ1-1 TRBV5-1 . TGCGCCAGCAGGGCGGGACAGGGCGCGATCTCTGAAGCTTTCTTT CASRAGQGAISEAFF
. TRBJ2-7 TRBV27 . TGTGCCAGCAGTTTTATCGACGGAGTCCGTCCCTCCTACGAGCAGTACTTC CASSFIDGVRPSYEQYF
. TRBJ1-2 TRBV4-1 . TGCGCCAGCAGCCAAGATCAGGGGTCCGGCTATGGCTACACCTTC CASSQDQGSGYGYTF
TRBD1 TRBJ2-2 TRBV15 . TGTGCCACCAATGAGGGGGCATTCGACACCGGGGAGCTGTTTTTT CATNEGAFDTGELFF
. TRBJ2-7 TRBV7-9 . TGTGCCAGCAGCTCAATGGGGCGCGATCCCTACGAGCAGTACTTC CASSSMGRDPYEQYF
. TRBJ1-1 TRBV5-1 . TGCGCCAGCAGCTTGGGACAGTCGGACACTGAAGCTTTCTTT CASSLGQSDTEAFF
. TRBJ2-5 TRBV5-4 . TGTGCCAGCAGCTTATACACCCAGGAAGAGACCCAGTACTTC CASSLYTQEETQYF
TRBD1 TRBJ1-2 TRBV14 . TGTGCCAGCAGCCAAAATTGGGGACAGCGCTATGGCTACACCTTC CASSQNWGQRYGYTF
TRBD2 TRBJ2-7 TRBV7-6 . TGTGCCAGCAGCTTAGAGGTGGGCGGGGGGGCGCACGAGCAGTACTTC CASSLEVGGGAHEQYF
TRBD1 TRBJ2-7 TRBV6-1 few TGTGCCAGCAGTGACCTCGGACGGACAGGGGAGAACGAGCAGTACTTC CASSDLGRTGENEQYF
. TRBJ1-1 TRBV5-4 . TGTGCCAGCAGCAACCCACTTGCCGGGAGAACTGAAGCTTTCTTT CASSNPLAGRTEAFF
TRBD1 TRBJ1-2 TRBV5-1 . TGCGCCAGCAGCGGAAGCCGGGACAGGGGGCAAATTTGGGGCTACACCTTC CASSGSRDRGQIWGYTF
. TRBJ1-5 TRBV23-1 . TGCGCCAGCAGTCAATCACAACATCAGGGCAATCAGCCCCAGCATTTT CASSQSQHQGNQPQHF
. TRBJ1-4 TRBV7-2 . TGTGCCAGCAGCTTCAGGCTTCAGAATGAAAAACTGTTTTTT CASSFRLQNEKLFF
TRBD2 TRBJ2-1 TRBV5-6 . TGTGCCAGCAGCTTGGGGGCTAGCGGGGCCTACAATGAGCAGTTCTTC CASSLGASGAYNEQFF
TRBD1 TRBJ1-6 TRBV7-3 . TGTGCCAGCAGCAAACAGGGGCCTAGGAATTCACCCCTCCACTTT CASSKQGPRNSPLHF
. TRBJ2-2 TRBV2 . TGTGCCAGCAGTGAAACCCAGGGGTTGCGGTTCAGGAGGACCGGGGAGCTGTTTTTT CASSETQGLRFRRTGELFF
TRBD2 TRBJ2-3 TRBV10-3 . TGTGCCATCAGTGCGGGACTAGCGGGGGCCGCTAGCACAGATACGCAGTATTTT CAISAGLAGAASTDTQYF
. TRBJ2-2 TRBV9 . TGTGCCAGCAGCGGTCCGACGGGAATGAACACCGGGGAGCTGTTTTTT CASSGPTGMNTGELFF
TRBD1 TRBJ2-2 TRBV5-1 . TGCGCCAGCAGCACGGGGACAGCTGCGAACACCGGGGAGCTGTTTTTT CASSTGTAANTGELFF
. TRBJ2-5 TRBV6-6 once TGTGCCAGCAGTTATGGGCAGCACCAAGAGACCCAGTACTTC CASSYGQHQETQYF
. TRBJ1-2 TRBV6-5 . TGTGCCAGCATCCGATCCCAGGGGTCTGGCTACACCTTC CASIRSQGSGYTF
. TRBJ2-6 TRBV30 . TGTGCCTGGAGTGTGGGCAGGGTGGGGGCCAACGTCCTGACTTTC CAWSVGRVGANVLTF
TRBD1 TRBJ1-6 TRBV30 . TGTGCCTGGAGTGAGGACAGGGAGAGTTCACCCCTCCACTTT CAWSEDRESSPLHF
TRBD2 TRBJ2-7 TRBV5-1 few TGCGCCAGCAGCCCATCGGCGGGGGGGACCACCTACGAGCAGTACTTC CASSPSAGGTTYEQYF
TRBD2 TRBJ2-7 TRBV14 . TGTGCCAGCAGCTCCGGGGGGTACGAGCAGTACTTC CASSSGGYEQYF
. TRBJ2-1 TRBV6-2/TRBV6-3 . TGTGCCAGCAGTTACTCGCAGGGGCCATACAATGAGCAGTTCTTC CASSYSQGPYNEQFF
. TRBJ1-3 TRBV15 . TGTGCCACCAGCAGAGATTTGGGGCCTGGAAACACCATATATTTT CATSRDLGPGNTIYF
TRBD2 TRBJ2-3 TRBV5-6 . TGTGCCAGCAGCTCACTAGCGGGGCCACTAAATACGCAGTATTTT CASSSLAGPLNTQYF
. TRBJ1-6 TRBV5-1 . TGCGCCAGCAGCCCACAGGTGGAGTACGGGAGATCACCCCTCCACTTT CASSPQVEYGRSPLHF
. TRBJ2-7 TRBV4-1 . TGCGCCAGCAGCCAAGATTGGGCAGGGAAAGCTTACGAGCAGTACTTC CASSQDWAGKAYEQYF
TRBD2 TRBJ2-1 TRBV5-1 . TGCGCCAGCAGCAGGGGACTAGCGGGGGTACCCTACAATGAGCAGTTCTTC CASSRGLAGVPYNEQFF